The rows below give T cell receptor beta chains drawn from one sample of a study of blood T cell repertoires in COVID-19. Sequencing used immunoSEQ multiplex PCR; TCRdb keeps in-frame clones, though not all of them. The data contain more than 300,000 clones, around 80% of them singletons. The sample consisted of peripheral blood. These receptors all stem from a woman aged 45-65 years with acute or convalescent COVID-19. Both conserved end residues are part of each CDR3. D genes are given only for firm matches. Size is stated for part of the rows, as once, few or many counts, or as a class when the clone is expanded.

size | length | J | D | V | CDR3 | DNA
NA | 15 | TRBJ1-5 | NA | TRBV5-1 | CASSQYGSGNQPQHF | TGCGCCAGCAGCCAATACGGGTCAGGCAATCAGCCCCAGCATTTT
NA | 13 | TRBJ2-7 | TRBD2 | TRBV19 | CASSSSGIYEQYF | TGTGCCAGTAGTAGTAGCGGGATCTACGAGCAGTACTTC
NA | 16 | TRBJ1-3 | NA | TRBV9 | CASSVEDGSSGNTIYF | TGTGCCAGCAGCGTAGAGGACGGGAGCTCTGGAAACACCATATATTTT
NA | 13 | TRBJ1-2 | NA | TRBV11-2 | CASSFGREDGYTF | TGTGCCAGCAGCTTCGGCAGGGAAGACGGCTACACCTTC
NA | 11 | TRBJ2-7 | NA | TRBV20-1 | CSARDLYEQYF | TGCAGTGCTAGAGATCTATACGAGCAGTACTTC
NA | 18 | TRBJ2-6 | TRBD1 | TRBV4-2 | CASRTTGGTISGANVLTF | TGTGCCAGCAGGACGACAGGGGGGACGATCTCTGGGGCCAACGTCCTGACTTTC
once | 14 | TRBJ1-5 | TRBD1 | TRBV6-5 | CASRRQGAGQPQHF | TGTGCCAGCAGGAGACAGGGGGCAGGTCAGCCCCAGCATTTT
NA | 13 | TRBJ1-1 | NA | TRBV10-1 | CASSVGGYTEAFF | TGCGCCAGCAGTGTGGGGGGTTACACTGAAGCTTTCTTT
NA | 13 | TRBJ1-5 | NA | TRBV30 | CAWSGQGEQPQHF | TGTGCCTGGAGTGGGCAGGGCGAACAGCCCCAGCATTTT
few | 14 | TRBJ2-2 | NA | TRBV2 | CASSEDVATGELFF | TGTGCCAGCAGTGAAGATGTGGCCACCGGGGAGCTGTTTTTT
NA | 14 | TRBJ1-5 | TRBD1 | TRBV11-1 | CASSRTGGDQPQHF | TGTGCCAGCAGCCGGACAGGTGGGGATCAGCCCCAGCATTTT
NA | 16 | TRBJ2-1 | NA | TRBV6-2/TRBV6-3 | CASSYSTTTPDNEQFF | TGTGCCAGCAGTTACTCGACGACTACCCCTGACAATGAGCAGTTCTTC
once | 16 | TRBJ2-5 | NA | TRBV14 | CASSQAPRMYQETQYF | TGTGCCAGCAGCCAGGCTCCCAGAATGTACCAAGAGACCCAGTACTTC
few | 13 | TRBJ2-7 | NA | TRBV12-3/TRBV12-4 | CASTRGQGYEQYF | TGTGCCAGCACCCGAGGCCAGGGTTACGAGCAGTACTTC
NA | 17 | TRBJ2-1 | TRBD2 | TRBV7-2 | CASSLRPGLALDNEQFF | TGTGCCAGCAGCTTAAGACCGGGACTAGCGTTGGACAATGAGCAGTTCTTC
NA | 13 | TRBJ2-1 | NA | TRBV11-1 | CASGDNIDNEQFF | TGTGCCAGCGGGGACAACATTGACAATGAGCAGTTCTTC
few | 12 | TRBJ1-1 | NA | TRBV2 | CASNPQETEAFF | TGTGCCAGCAACCCACAGGAAACTGAAGCTTTCTTT
NA | 14 | TRBJ2-4 | NA | TRBV6-5 | CASSYDTRSDIQYF | TGTGCCAGCAGTTATGACACCCGGTCGGACATTCAGTACTTC
NA | 16 | TRBJ1-6 | TRBD1 | TRBV28 | CASSGQGAFRNSPLHF | TGTGCCAGCAGCGGACAGGGGGCTTTTCGCAATTCACCCCTCCACTTT
once | 13 | TRBJ1-2 | TRBD1 | TRBV19 | CASSTRTGRGYTF | TGTGCCAGTAGTACAAGGACAGGGCGAGGCTACACCTTC
NA | 16 | TRBJ1-3 | TRBD1 | TRBV5-1 | CASTPGGLSSGNTIYF | TGCGCCAGCACCCCAGGGGGCCTGAGCTCTGGAAACACCATATATTTT
once | 12 | TRBJ1-1 | NA | TRBV13 | CASSSTGTEAFF | TGTGCCAGCAGCTCGACAGGCACTGAAGCTTTCTTT
NA | 16 | TRBJ2-1 | TRBD1 | TRBV5-1 | CASSLAPGQGLGEQFF | TGCGCCAGCAGCTTGGCCCCGGGACAGGGGCTGGGTGAGCAGTTCTTC
NA | 12 | TRBJ1-1 | NA | TRBV6-6 | CAAATLRTEAFF | TGTGCCGCGGCGACGTTACGCACTGAAGCTTTCTTT
NA | 13 | TRBJ2-2 | NA | TRBV4-1 | CASSQGLTGELFF | TGCGCCAGCAGCCAAGGGCTCACCGGGGAGCTGTTTTTT
once | 16 | TRBJ1-2 | NA | TRBV7-2 | CASSLASRTALPGYTF | TGTGCCAGCAGCTTAGCGTCACGAACAGCTCTACCTGGCTACACCTTC
NA | 14 | TRBJ1-3 | NA | TRBV5-1 | CASSSGFSGNTIYF | TGCGCCAGCAGCTCGGGATTTTCCGGAAACACCATATATTTT
few | 14 | TRBJ1-2 | NA | TRBV11-2 | CASSLAVGGQGYTF | TGTGCCAGCAGCTTAGCCGTGGGCGGACAAGGCTACACCTTC
NA | 17 | TRBJ1-5 | TRBD1 | TRBV19 | CASRNPFRDRGYQPQHF | TGTGCCAGTAGAAACCCTTTCCGGGACAGGGGGTATCAGCCCCAGCATTTT
NA | 15 | TRBJ2-5 | TRBD2 | TRBV7-2 | CASSRTSGGEETQYF | TGTGCCAGCAGCCGGACTAGCGGGGGGGAAGAGACCCAGTACTTC
NA | 16 | TRBJ2-3 | TRBD1 | TRBV9 | CASSSPRTGGTDTQYF | TGTGCCAGCAGCTCGCCCCGGACAGGGGGTACAGATACGCAGTATTTT
NA | 13 | TRBJ2-7 | NA | TRBV5-8 | CASKRLGPYEQYF | TGTGCCAGCAAGCGACTAGGACCCTACGAGCAGTACTTC
NA | 15 | TRBJ2-1 | TRBD2 | TRBV7-6 | CASSPWLGGDNEQFF | TGTGCCAGCAGCCCGTGGCTGGGGGGGGACAATGAGCAGTTCTTC
NA | 14 | TRBJ2-2 | TRBD2 | TRBV2 | CASAGLTNTGELFF | TGTGCCAGCGCGGGACTAACGAACACCGGGGAGCTGTTTTTT
NA | 16 | TRBJ2-3 | NA | TRBV7-9 | CASSPRRGVGTDTQYF | TGTGCCAGCTCCCCTCGCAGGGGGGTGGGGACAGATACGCAGTATTTT
NA | 14 | TRBJ2-1 | NA | TRBV4-3 | CASSQDPGTNEQFF | TGCGCCAGCAGCCAAGATCCCGGGACAAATGAGCAGTTCTTC
NA | 13 | TRBJ1-1 | NA | TRBV2 | CASSEQYNTEAFF | TGTGCCAGCAGTGAACAGTATAACACTGAAGCTTTCTTT
NA | 14 | TRBJ1-1 | TRBD1 | TRBV18 | CASSGTGSDTEAFF | TGTGCCAGCTCAGGGACAGGGTCGGACACTGAAGCTTTCTTT
few | 14 | TRBJ2-7 | NA | TRBV7-9 | CASSPRTGSYEQYF | TGTGCCAGCAGCCCTAGGACGGGATCCTACGAGCAGTACTTC
NA | 17 | TRBJ1-1 | TRBD1 | TRBV6-6 | CASSLGQGGNAGTEAFF | TGTGCCAGCAGTCTAGGACAGGGGGGCAATGCCGGGACTGAAGCTTTCTTT
once | 14 | TRBJ2-5 | NA | TRBV6-6 | CASSYGQLQETQYF | TGTGCCAGCAGTTACGGACAGCTCCAAGAGACCCAGTACTTC
few | 14 | TRBJ2-5 | TRBD2 | TRBV29-1 | CSVVGLAGGLPQYF | TGCAGCGTTGTAGGGCTAGCGGGAGGGTTACCCCAGTACTTC
NA | 15 | TRBJ1-1 | TRBD1 | TRBV9 | CASSTDRGLGTEAFF | TGTGCCAGCAGTACGGACAGGGGGCTCGGGACTGAAGCTTTCTTT
NA | 15 | TRBJ1-4 | TRBD1 | TRBV5-1 | CASSLYAGGAEKLFF | TGCGCCAGCAGCTTGTATGCAGGGGGTGCGGAAAAACTGTTTTTT
NA | 15 | TRBJ2-1 | NA | TRBV27 | CASSSEGRDGDEQFF | TGTGCCAGCAGCTCCGAGGGGCGGGACGGCGATGAGCAGTTCTTC
NA | 12 | TRBJ1-3 | NA | TRBV30 | CAWRRTGNTIYF | TGTGCCTGGAGGCGTACTGGAAACACCATATATTTT
NA | 13 | TRBJ2-5 | NA | TRBV5-8 | CASSFFLPQTQYF | TGTGCCAGCAGCTTCTTCCTCCCCCAGACCCAGTACTTC
NA | 16 | TRBJ1-1 | TRBD1 | TRBV7-2 | CASSFPTGGGRSEAFF | TGTGCCAGCAGCTTCCCGACAGGGGGTGGTAGGTCTGAAGCTTTCTTT
NA | 16 | TRBJ2-1 | NA | TRBV7-9 | CASSLESRGSYNEQFF | TGTGCCAGCAGCTTAGAGTCGCGGGGCTCCTACAATGAGCAGTTCTTC
NA | 15 | TRBJ2-7 | NA | TRBV13 | CASSDTVGTSYEQYF | TGTGCCAGCAGCGATACCGTCGGGACTTCCTACGAGCAGTACTTC
NA | 16 | TRBJ2-2 | NA | TRBV9 | CASSVSSSRNTGELFF | TGTGCCAGCAGCGTAAGTTCTTCGCGGAACACCGGGGAGCTGTTTTTT
NA | 15 | TRBJ1-5 | TRBD1 | TRBV6-2/TRBV6-3 | CASSTSYRGGQPQHF | TGTGCCAGCAGTACTAGTTACAGGGGGGGTCAGCCCCAGCATTTT
NA | 15 | TRBJ2-3 | NA | TRBV6-5 | CASTSVGANRDTQYF | TGTGCCAGCACCTCCGTGGGGGCGAATCGGGATACGCAGTATTTT
NA | 14 | TRBJ1-1 | TRBD1 | TRBV30 | CASQGGQGVTEAFF | TGTGCCTCCCAAGGGGGACAGGGTGTCACTGAAGCTTTCTTT
NA | 15 | TRBJ2-5 | TRBD2 | TRBV3-1/TRBV3-2 | CASSQRTSGQETQYF | TGTGCCAGCAGCCAAAGAACTAGCGGGCAAGAGACCCAGTACTTC
NA | 15 | TRBJ1-2 | TRBD1 | TRBV2 | CASSPIRTGDRGYTF | TGTGCCAGCAGTCCTATCCGGACAGGGGACCGGGGCTACACCTTC
NA | 15 | TRBJ2-3 | TRBD1 | TRBV24-1 | CATSDPGTGADTQYF | TGTGCCACCAGTGATCCCGGGACAGGGGCAGATACGCAGTATTTT